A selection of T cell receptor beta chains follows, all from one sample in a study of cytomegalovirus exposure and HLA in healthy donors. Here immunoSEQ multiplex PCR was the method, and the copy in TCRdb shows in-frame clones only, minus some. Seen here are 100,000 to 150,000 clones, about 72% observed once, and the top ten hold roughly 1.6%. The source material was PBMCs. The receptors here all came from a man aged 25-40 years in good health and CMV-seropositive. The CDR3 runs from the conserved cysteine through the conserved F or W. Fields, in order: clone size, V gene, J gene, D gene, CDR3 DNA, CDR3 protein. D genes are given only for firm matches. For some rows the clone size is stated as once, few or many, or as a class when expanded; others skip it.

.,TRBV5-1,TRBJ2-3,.,TGCGCCAGCAGCTTGGGGCTAGCGCAGAGCACAGATACGCAGTATTTT,CASSLGLAQSTDTQYF
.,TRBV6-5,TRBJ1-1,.,TGTGCCAGCAGGCTCTTTCGCGGCACTGAAGCTTTCTTT,CASRLFRGTEAFF
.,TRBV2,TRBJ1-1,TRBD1,TGTGCCAGCAGTGAGGAAAGACAGGGGGTCACTGAAGCTTTCTTT,CASSEERQGVTEAFF
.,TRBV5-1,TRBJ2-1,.,TGCGCCAGCAGCTTGGGTTCGGGAAATGAGCAGTTCTTC,CASSLGSGNEQFF
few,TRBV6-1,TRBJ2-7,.,TGTGCCAGCTTACTCTACTCCTACGAGCAGTACTTC,CASLLYSYEQYF
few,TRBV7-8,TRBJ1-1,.,TGTGCCAGCAGCTTGGGGGGGGGCTCCACGTGGACTGAAGCTTTCTTT,CASSLGGGSTWTEAFF
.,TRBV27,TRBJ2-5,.,TGTGCCAGCAGTTTTTGGGGAGGTCAAGAGACCCAGTACTTC,CASSFWGGQETQYF
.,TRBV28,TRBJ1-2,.,TGTGCCAGCAGCCGAACGGACACAGGAGATAGGAATGGCTACACCTTC,CASSRTDTGDRNGYTF
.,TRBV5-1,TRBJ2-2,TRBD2,TGCGCCAGCAGGCTGGAACCCGGACTAGCGGGAGTCGGTTCCGGGGAGCTGTTTTTT,CASRLEPGLAGVGSGELFF
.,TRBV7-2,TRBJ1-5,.,TGTGCCAGCAGCTTACTCGGGAACGGCAATCAGCCCCAGCATTTT,CASSLLGNGNQPQHF
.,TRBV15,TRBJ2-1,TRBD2,TGTGCCACCAGGGGGACTAGCGGAGACAATGAGCAGTTCTTC,CATRGTSGDNEQFF
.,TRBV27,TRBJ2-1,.,TGTGCCAGCAGTTTTCGGCCGGTGGCGGGAATGAATGAGCAGTTCTTC,CASSFRPVAGMNEQFF
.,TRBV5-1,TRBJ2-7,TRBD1,TGCGCCAGCAGCCCCTGGACAGGGGTTTCCTACGAGCAGTACTTC,CASSPWTGVSYEQYF
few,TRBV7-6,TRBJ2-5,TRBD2,TGTGCCAGCAGCTTTAGGACCAGGACTAGCGGGAGGGGACTTAAAGAGACCCAGTACTTC,CASSFRTRTSGRGLKETQYF
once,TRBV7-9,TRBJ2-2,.,TGTGCCAGCAGCTTAGCGGGAGGGAACACCGGGGAGCTGTTTTTT,CASSLAGGNTGELFF
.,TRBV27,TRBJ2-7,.,TGTGCCAGCAGTGGGGAAACTAGAGGCCGCGAGCAGTACTTC,CASSGETRGREQYF
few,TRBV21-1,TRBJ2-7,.,TGTGCCAGCAGCAAATGTGGGAGGAACGAGCAGTACTTC,CASSKCGRNEQYF
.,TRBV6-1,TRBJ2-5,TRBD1,TGTGCCAGCAGTGAATCGGCCGGGACAGGAGAGACCCAGTACTTC,CASSESAGTGETQYF
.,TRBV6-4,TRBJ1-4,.,TGTGCCAGCAGTGAGCGGCACGCCCCTAATGAAAAACTGTTTTTT,CASSERHAPNEKLFF
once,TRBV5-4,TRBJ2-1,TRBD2,TGTGCCAGCAGCCCGGGTGGGAGCGGCGGGAGGTCCTACAATGAGCAGTTCTTC,CASSPGGSGGRSYNEQFF
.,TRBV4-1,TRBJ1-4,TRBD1,TGCGCCAGCAGCCAACGAGGTGGACAGGGTTATGAAAAACTGTTTTTT,CASSQRGGQGYEKLFF
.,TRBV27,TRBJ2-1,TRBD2,TGTGCCAGCAGCAAGGGACTAGCGGCCTACAATGAGCAGTTCTTC,CASSKGLAAYNEQFF